Reported below is one TCR beta chain. A multiplex PCR was run with 60 Vbeta primers and 13 Jbeta primers. Clones were sequenced by immunoSEQ multiplex PCR, and TCRdb holds only the in-frame ones, with some missing. Found here are under 150,000 clones, 81% of them singletons; the top ten hold about 1.7%. The sample originates from a study of cytomegalovirus exposure and HLA in healthy donors. The sequenced sample was PBMCs. This TCR came from a man aged 18-30 years in good health and CMV-seronegative.

The CDR3: CASSLGTAGNQPQHF. The DNA for the CDR3 is TGTGCCAGCAGTTTGGGGACAGCAGGCAATCAGCCCCAGCATTTT. The genes are TRBV2 and TRBJ1-5, with 7 bases that match TRBD1. J gave up 2 bases and V 5 bases, and 6 bases lay outside the gene matches. Germline V gene lookup returns CDR1 SNHLY and CDR2 FYNNEI. The CDR3 has 15 residues.